What follows are 12 T cell receptor beta chains derived from one specimen sequenced in a study of T cell responses to AZD1222 COVID-19 vaccine. This table comes from immunoSEQ multiplex PCR, and its TCRdb copy is limited to in-frame clones, with some not included. The repertoire includes approximately 160,000 clones, 90% of them detected once, and about 2.8% sits in the top ten. The sample in question was peripheral blood, obtained on day 0 of AZD1222 vaccination. The origin of the receptors is an adult in good health.

The chain carries TRBV7-8 and TRBJ2-1, with TRBD2 identical over 13 bases. The CDR3 sequence is 14 residues long. Unmatched junction bases numbered 7, after V lost 5 bases and J lost 12 bases. The germline gives CDR1 SGHVS, CDR2 FQNEAQ. The CDR3 region is CASSPGTSGVGQFF. CDR3 in DNA: TGTGCCAGCAGCCCCGGGACTAGCGGGGTGGGGCAGTTCTTC.

The chain joins TRBV12-3 or TRBV12-4 to TRBJ1-2; D gene uncertain. With 3 bases removed from V and 5 bases from J, the gap between germline ends came to 10 bases. The CDR3 has 13 residues. This CDR3 is CASSLEDLYGYTF. DNA for the CDR3: TGTGCCAGCAGTTTGGAAGATCTGTATGGCTACACCTTC.

This clone was observed once. J is TRBJ2-2 and V is TRBV2, with a weak D call TRBD1 (6 bases). Deletions cut 5 bases from V and 5 bases from J, with 15 bases between. Germline values: CDR1 SNHLY, CDR2 FYNNEI. The length of the CDR3 is 15 residues. CDR3 sequence (DNA): TGTGCCAGCAGTTCCGCTGAACAGGGAACCGGGGAGCTGTTTTTT. Translated, it gives CASSSAEQGTGELFF.

This clone was observed a few times. This chain links TRBV6-2 or TRBV6-3 with TRBJ2-7, with TRBD1 as a possible D gene (5 bases). V was clipped by 0 bases and J by 8 bases, with 14 bases between them. Germline CDR1 MNHEY, CDR2 SVGEGT. The CDR3 sequence is 14 residues long. The chain's CDR3 is CASSYSAARAQQYF. The CDR3 region has the DNA TGTGCCAGCAGTTACTCGGCCGCCAGGGCCCAGCAGTACTTC.

This rearrangement joins TRBV15 to TRBJ1-6, with D perhaps matching TRBD1 (5 bases). The CDR3 is 15 residues long. Between the trimmed V and J ends, which lost 0 bases and 9 bases, there was a span of 12 bases. In germline, CDR1 is LNHNV, CDR2 YYDKDF (reference sequence). CDR3 region: CATSRDRGTASPLHF. For the CDR3, the DNA is TGTGCCACCAGCAGAGATAGGGGAACAGCTTCACCCCTCCACTTT.

With respect to this clone: The conserved final phenylalanine or tryptophan is absent from the CDR3, which likely points to a read error. Because the CDR3's place on the DNA is in doubt, the DNA is left out and the CDR3 is given as listed by TCRdb. The chain uses TRBV5-3 and TRBJ1-4. TRBV5-3 is an open reading frame whose function is uncertain. Ends included, the CDR3 has 11 residues. The CDR3 sequence: CARSLGIALWL.

The V and J genes are TRBV6-5 and TRBJ1-1; 9 nucleotides line up with TRBD1. Germline-derived CDR1 and CDR2 are MNHEY and SVGAGI. This CDR3 comprises 15 residues. J gave up 7 bases and V 4 bases, and 10 bases lay outside the gene matches. CDR3 nucleotide sequence: TGTGCCAGCAGTTTCGTCCCGGGACAGGGTGGTGAAGCTTTCTTT. It specifies CASSFVPGQGGEAFF.

The chain has TRBV11-2 and TRBJ2-5; tentatively, D is TRBD1 (6 bases). The V gene lost 1 base and the J gene lost 5 bases, with 17 bases spanning the gap. Germline CDR1 is SGHAT and CDR2 is FQNNGV. This CDR3 comprises 16 residues. In nucleotides, the CDR3 is TGTGCCAGCAGCTTAGTCTCGCAGGGACAAGGGGAGACCCAGTACTTC. This encodes CASSLVSQGQGETQYF.

The chain carries TRBV5-4 and TRBJ1-4; tentative D call: TRBD1 (6 bases). V lost 2 bases and J 3 bases, leaving 11 bases between the germline ends. Germline assignment: CDR1 SGHNT and CDR2 YYREEE (reference sequence). The CDR3 totals 15 residues. CDR3 sequence reads: CASSLMGGPNEKLFF. For the CDR3, the DNA is TGTGCCAGCAGCTTAATGGGGGGCCCTAATGAAAAACTGTTTTTT.

J is TRBJ2-7 and V is TRBV15; the D gene is possibly TRBD1 (5 bases). This CDR3 spans 14 amino acids. V lost 1 base to trimming and J lost 5 bases, with 12 bases between them. From germline, CDR1 is LNHNV and CDR2 YYDKDF (reference sequence). The CDR3: CATSRGTPRDEQYF. The CDR3 DNA reads as TGTGCCACCAGCAGAGGGACACCCCGAGACGAGCAGTACTTC.

This clone was recorded once. This chain joins TRBV7-8 and TRBJ1-4; 8 bases are a match to TRBD1. With 5 bases clipped from V and 4 bases from J, the junction kept 3 bases outside the gene matches. This CDR3 is 14 amino acids long. Germline V gene lookup returns CDR1 SGHVS and CDR2 FQNEAQ. CDR3 protein: CASSTGQGNEKLFF. In DNA, the CDR3 is TGTGCCAGCAGCACCGGACAGGGTAATGAAAAACTGTTTTTT.

J is TRBJ1-2 and V is TRBV2, with D perhaps TRBD1 (6 bases). V shed 11 bases and J shed 0 bases, with 16 bases lying between them. The germline CDR1 and CDR2 sequences are SNHLY and FYNNEI. The CDR3 is 14 amino acids. The CDR3 loop is CAHRPDRTNYGYTF. The CDR3 DNA follows: TGTGCCCACCGCCCGGACAGAACTAACTATGGCTACACCTTC.